The source of this T cell receptor beta chain is a study of response to subunit inactivated influenza vaccine. Looked up from germline, CDR1 is SNHLY and CDR2 is FYNNEI. Trimming stripped 6 bases from V and 4 bases from J, with 16 bases between. CDR3 length: 15 residues. One entry per CDR3 protein, called by TCRdb with MiXCR from the RT-PCR reads. The sample has roughly 710,000 distinct CDR3 sequences; approximately 14% are singletons. Details on this clonotype: Its antigen is unknown.

Study observations and caveats: With each seasonal influenza vaccination, the authors suggested, few new T cells are recruited.

This chain connects TRBV2 to TRBJ1-3; possible D gene TRBD1, 6 bases. This TCR was sampled from a man aged 50 to 60 who received an inactivated influenza vaccine. Specimen: PBMCs from blood, collected around 14 days before vaccination. The CDR3 DNA sequence: TGTGCCAGCAGCGATAGGGGGGCGTTCGGAAACACCATATATTTT. Amino acid sequence: CASSDRGAFGNTIYF.